Listed below are T cell receptor beta chains from one sample, sequenced in a study of cytomegalovirus exposure and HLA in healthy donors. Measured with immunoSEQ multiplex PCR; TCRdb has only the in-frame clones, and not every one. The sample holds about 130,000 clones. The sample taken for sequencing was PBMCs. The receptors stem from a middle-aged man in good health and CMV-seronegative. CDR3s include the opening cysteine and the closing phenylalanine or tryptophan. A D gene is named only where the DNA matches it firmly.

>TRBD2|TRBJ2-5|17|TRBV5-4
CASSAKPGLAGDGTQYF
TGTGCCAGCAGCGCCAAGCCGGGACTAGCGGGAGATGGGACCCAGTACTTC
>-|TRBJ1-1|13|TRBV30
CAWARVGSTEAFF
TGTGCCTGGGCTAGGGTCGGGAGCACTGAAGCTTTCTTT
>-|TRBJ2-3|14|TRBV9
CASSVGGLTDTQYF
TGTGCCAGCAGCGTAGGGGGGCTCACAGATACGCAGTATTTT
>-|TRBJ2-1|15|TRBV19
CASSIGRGSYNEQFF
TGTGCCAGTAGTATAGGTCGCGGCTCCTACAATGAGCAGTTCTTC
>TRBD2|TRBJ2-3|15|TRBV15
CATSSRLAGADTQYF
TGTGCCACCAGCAGCCGACTAGCGGGAGCAGATACGCAGTATTTT
>-|TRBJ1-1|15|TRBV5-1
CASSLKQGTNTEAFF
TGCGCCAGCAGCTTGAAGCAGGGGACCAACACTGAAGCTTTCTTT
>TRBD1|TRBJ2-7|15|TRBV10-1
CASSAGQGTAYEQYF
TGCGCCAGCAGTGCGGGACAGGGAACGGCCTACGAGCAGTACTTC
>TRBD1|TRBJ1-2|15|TRBV6-6
CASRKTGTEIYGYTF
TGTGCCAGCAGAAAAACCGGGACAGAGATCTATGGCTACACCTTC
>-|TRBJ2-7|15|TRBV19
CASSYGGTGAYEQYF
TGTGCCAGTAGTTACGGGGGGACAGGAGCCTACGAGCAGTACTTC
>-|TRBJ2-1|14|TRBV10-2
CASSVDRTYNEQFF
TGCGCCAGCAGTGTGGACAGAACCTACAATGAGCAGTTCTTC
>-|TRBJ2-7|13|TRBV7-2
CASSFDRSYEQYF
TGTGCCAGCAGCTTCGACAGATCCTACGAGCAGTACTTC
>TRBD1|TRBJ2-7|14|TRBV4-2
CASSTRQGIYEQYF
TGTGCCAGCAGCACAAGACAGGGGATCTACGAGCAGTACTTC
>-|TRBJ2-5|15|TRBV15
CATSREERGGETQYF
TGTGCCACCAGCAGAGAAGAGCGAGGGGGAGAGACCCAGTACTTC
>-|TRBJ2-6|13|TRBV30
CAWVSSGANVLTF
TGTGCCTGGGTGAGCTCTGGGGCCAACGTCCTGACTTTC
>TRBD1|TRBJ2-2|14|TRBV5-6
CASSLAGRTGEPFF
TGTGCCAGCAGCTTGGCGGGACGGACAGGGGAGCCGTTTTTT
>-|TRBJ2-1|17|TRBV11-3
CASSLERPGVSYNEQFF
TGTGCCAGCAGCTTAGAGCGTCCGGGAGTCTCCTACAATGAGCAGTTCTTC
>-|TRBJ1-1|13|TRBV28
CASIAGGSTEAFF
TGTGCCAGCATCGCGGGGGGAAGCACTGAAGCTTTCTTT
>TRBD1|TRBJ2-3|11|TRBV6-1
CASSRQGRLYF
TGTGCCAGCAGCAGACAGGGGCGTTTATATTTT
>TRBD1|TRBJ2-2|13|TRBV30
CAWAGTVSGELFF
TGTGCCTGGGCCGGGACAGTTTCCGGGGAGCTGTTTTTT
>TRBD2|TRBJ2-2|17|TRBV11-2
CASSSLLLAGETGELFF
TGTGCCAGCAGCTCCTTACTCCTAGCGGGAGAGACCGGGGAGCTGTTTTTT
>TRBD1|TRBJ2-7|13|TRBV11-3
CASSLTGAYEQYF
TGTGCCAGCAGCCTAACAGGGGCCTACGAGCAGTACTTC
>TRBD1|TRBJ2-7|14|TRBV7-8
CASSNGQGSYEQYF
TGTGCCAGCAGCAACGGACAGGGAAGCTACGAGCAGTACTTC
>TRBD1|TRBJ1-2|17|TRBV6-1
CASSVSAGTGDNYGYTF
TGTGCCAGCAGTGTTTCCGCCGGGACAGGGGATAACTATGGCTACACCTTC
>TRBD2|TRBJ2-7|14|TRBV7-2
CASSGTSGRSEQYF
TGTGCCAGCAGCGGGACTAGCGGGAGGAGCGAGCAGTACTTC
>-|TRBJ2-2|13|TRBV7-6
CASSTRGIGELFF
TGTGCCAGCAGCACCCGAGGAATCGGGGAGCTGTTTTTT
>TRBD2|TRBJ2-5|16|TRBV5-1
CASSLGSGLGQETQYF
TGCGCCAGCAGCTTGGGTAGCGGGTTGGGGCAAGAGACCCAGTACTTC
>TRBD1|TRBJ1-5|15|TRBV19
CASSTGQGNNQPQHF
TGTGCCAGTAGTACCGGACAGGGCAACAATCAGCCCCAGCATTTT
>-|TRBJ1-1|13|TRBV5-1
CASSIPGRTEAFF
TGCGCCAGCAGCATTCCAGGGCGCACTGAAGCTTTCTTT
>TRBD2|TRBJ2-1|16|TRBV4-2
CASSQDTSGGYNEQFF
TGTGCCAGCAGCCAAGACACTAGCGGGGGGTACAATGAGCAGTTCTTC
>-|TRBJ1-4|13|TRBV27
CASSYLKGEKLFF
TGTGCCAGCAGTTACCTTAAGGGGGAAAAACTGTTTTTT
>-|TRBJ2-2|16|TRBV4-1
CASSQVPLSDSGELFF
TGCGCCAGCAGCCAAGTTCCCTTAAGCGACTCCGGGGAGCTGTTTTTT
>-|TRBJ2-2|14|TRBV19
CASSITAPTGELFF
TGTGCCAGTAGTATAACAGCTCCCACCGGGGAGCTGTTTTTT
>-|TRBJ1-2|12|TRBV10-3
CAISSEGYGYTF
TGTGCCATCTCATCGGAGGGCTATGGCTACACCTTC
>-|TRBJ2-3|17|TRBV11-3
CASSRQRGYPSTDTQYF
TGTGCCAGCAGCCGACAACGCGGGTATCCGAGCACAGATACGCAGTATTTT
>-|TRBJ1-2|13|TRBV5-6
CASSLGRVLRYTF
TGTGCCAGCAGCTTGGGCAGGGTTCTTCGCTACACCTTC
>TRBD2|TRBJ2-2|17|TRBV5-4
CASSSLAGKDNTGELFF
TGTGCCAGCAGCTCACTAGCGGGGAAGGATAACACCGGGGAGCTGTTTTTT
>TRBD1|TRBJ2-1|15|TRBV28
CASTQSRGQRNEQFF
TGTGCCAGCACCCAATCAAGGGGACAGAGGAATGAGCAGTTCTTC
>TRBD2|TRBJ2-3|18|TRBV11-1
CASSLAWASGSWADTQYF
TGTGCCAGCAGCTTAGCGTGGGCTAGCGGGAGTTGGGCAGATACGCAGTATTTT
>TRBD1|TRBJ2-7|15|TRBV11-2
CASSLSQGAVYEQYF
TGTGCCAGCAGCTTAAGTCAGGGGGCGGTCTACGAGCAGTACTTC
>-|TRBJ2-5|15|TRBV27
CASSLSGGLQETQYF
TGTGCCAGCAGTTTAAGTGGGGGCCTCCAAGAGACCCAGTACTTC
>-|TRBJ2-1|13|TRBV7-2
CASSLSGYNEQFF
TGTGCCAGCAGCTTATCGGGGTACAATGAGCAGTTCTTC
>-|TRBJ2-7|16|TRBV6-5
CASSYRIRGPNYEQYF
TGTGCCAGCAGTTACCGGATACGAGGGCCGAACTACGAGCAGTACTTC
>-|TRBJ1-6|15|TRBV30
CAWSVDPRDGSPLHF
TGTGCCTGGAGTGTAGATCCGAGGGATGGTTCACCCCTCCACTTT
>-|TRBJ1-1|12|TRBV29-1
CSVVPYDTEAFF
TGCAGCGTTGTGCCCTATGACACTGAAGCTTTCTTT
>TRBD2|TRBJ2-1|19|TRBV4-2
CASSQDHPLASGGLYEQFF
TGTGCCAGCAGCCAAGATCACCCTCTGGCTAGCGGGGGCCTTTATGAGCAGTTCTTC
>TRBD1|TRBJ1-5|16|TRBV30
CAWSLQGAFGNQPQHF
TGTGCCTGGAGTTTACAGGGGGCTTTTGGCAATCAGCCCCAGCATTTT
>TRBD2|TRBJ2-7|16|TRBV4-2
CASSIRGTSGSYEQYF
TGTGCCAGCAGCATCCGCGGGACTAGCGGGAGTTACGAGCAGTACTTC
>-|TRBJ1-4|17|TRBV5-6
CASSWGGYAATNEKLFF
TGTGCCAGCAGCTGGGGGGGGTATGCTGCAACTAATGAAAAACTGTTTTTT
>TRBD2|TRBJ2-1|15|TRBV7-3
CASSSGTSGLNEQFF
TGTGCCAGCAGTTCCGGGACTAGCGGGTTAAATGAGCAGTTCTTC